This T cell receptor (beta chain) was obtained from a study of T cell changes during pregnancy in multiple sclerosis. Here immunoSEQ multiplex PCR was the method, and the copy in TCRdb shows in-frame clones only, minus some. The table lists 45,000 to 60,000 clones, approximately 92% of them singletons, with about 0.7% in the top ten. The source is a female donor with multiple sclerosis, enrolled in a pregnancy study. Sequences were derived from CD4+ T cells from peripheral blood mononuclear cells, sampled in the third trimester of pregnancy.

The DNA of the CDR3 is TGCGCCAGCAGCCAAGAGGAAGCGGGTTTCACAGATACGCAGTATTTT. It translates to CASSQEEAGFTDTQYF. The V call is TRBV4-1, the J call TRBJ2-3; tentatively, D is TRBD2 (6 bases). This CDR3 contains 16 residues. The V and J ends lost 0 bases and 2 bases respectively, with 12 bases between them. The germline CDR1 and CDR2 sequences are MGHRA and YSYEKL.